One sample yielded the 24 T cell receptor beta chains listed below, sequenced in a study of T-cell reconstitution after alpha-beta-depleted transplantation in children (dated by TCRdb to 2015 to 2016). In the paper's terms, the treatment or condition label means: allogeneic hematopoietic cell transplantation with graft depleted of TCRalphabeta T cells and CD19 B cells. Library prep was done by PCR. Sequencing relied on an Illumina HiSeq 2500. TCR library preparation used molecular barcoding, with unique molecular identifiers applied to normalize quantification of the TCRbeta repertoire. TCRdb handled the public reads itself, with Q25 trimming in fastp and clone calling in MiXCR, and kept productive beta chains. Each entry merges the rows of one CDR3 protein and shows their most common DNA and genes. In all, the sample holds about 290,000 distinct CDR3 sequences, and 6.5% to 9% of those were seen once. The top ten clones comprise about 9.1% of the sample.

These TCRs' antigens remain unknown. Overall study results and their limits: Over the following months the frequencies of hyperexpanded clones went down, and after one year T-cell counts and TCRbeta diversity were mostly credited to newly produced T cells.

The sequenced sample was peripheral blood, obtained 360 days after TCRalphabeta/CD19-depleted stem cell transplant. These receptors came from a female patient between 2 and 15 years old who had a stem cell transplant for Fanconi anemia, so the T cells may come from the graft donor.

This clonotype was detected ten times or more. CDR3 amino acids: CASSVDSISGNTIYF. The CDR3 nucleotides read TGTGCCAGCAGCGTAGACTCCATCTCTGGAAACACCATATATTTT. The rearrangement joins TRBV9 to TRBJ1-3; D gene unclear. With 0 bases removed from V and 0 bases from J, the gap between germline ends came to 7 bases. Germline V gives CDR1 SGDLS, CDR2 YYNGEE. The CDR3 extends over 15 amino acids. The full variable domain, completed using reference TRBV9 and TRBJ1-3, is DSGVTQTPKHLITATGQRVTLRCSPRSGDLSVYWYQQSLDQGLQFLIQYYNGEERAKGNILERFSAQQFPDLHSELNLSSLELGDSALYFCASSVDSISGNTIYFGEGSWLTVV.

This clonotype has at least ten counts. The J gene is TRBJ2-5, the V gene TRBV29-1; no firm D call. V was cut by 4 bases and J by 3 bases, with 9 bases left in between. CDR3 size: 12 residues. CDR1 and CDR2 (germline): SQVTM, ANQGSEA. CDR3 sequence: CSVGQGEETQYF. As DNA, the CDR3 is TGCAGCGTTGGACAAGGAGAAGAGACCCAGTACTTC.

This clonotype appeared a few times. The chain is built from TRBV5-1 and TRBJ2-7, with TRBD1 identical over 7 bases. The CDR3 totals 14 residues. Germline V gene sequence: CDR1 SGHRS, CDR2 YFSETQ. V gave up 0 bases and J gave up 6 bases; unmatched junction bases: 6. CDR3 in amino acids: CASSLGTGVGEQYF. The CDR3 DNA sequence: TGCGCCAGCAGCTTGGGGACAGGTGTGGGCGAGCAGTACTTC. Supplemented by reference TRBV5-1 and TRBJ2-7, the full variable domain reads KAGVTQTPRYLIKTRGQQVTLSCSPISGHRSVSWYQQTPGQGLQFLFEYFSETQRNKGNFPGRFSGRQFSNSRSEMNVSTLELGDSALYLCASSLGTGVGEQYFGPGTRLTVT.

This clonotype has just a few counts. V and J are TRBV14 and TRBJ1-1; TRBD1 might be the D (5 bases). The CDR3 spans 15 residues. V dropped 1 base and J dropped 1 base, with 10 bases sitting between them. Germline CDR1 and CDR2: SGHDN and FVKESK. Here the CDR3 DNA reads TGTGCCAGCAGCCAAGCTCCGGGGCGGAACACTGAAGCTTTCTTT. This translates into CASSQAPGRNTEAFF.

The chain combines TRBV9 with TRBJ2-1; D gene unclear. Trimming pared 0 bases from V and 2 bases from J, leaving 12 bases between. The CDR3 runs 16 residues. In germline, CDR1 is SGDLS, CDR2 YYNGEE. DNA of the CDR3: TGTGCCAGCAGCGTAGTTACGGGTTTCCCCTACAATGAGCAGTTCTTC. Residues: CASSVVTGFPYNEQFF.

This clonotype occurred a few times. The CDR3 DNA is TGCAGCGCCACCCGGGACCTCGACCCCTACGAGCAGTACTTC. Its translation is CSATRDLDPYEQYF. The J gene is TRBJ2-7, the V gene TRBV29-1; D is tentatively TRBD1 or TRBD2 (5 bases each). Trimming took off 7 bases at V and 2 bases at J, with 18 bases between the two ends. The germline CDR1 and CDR2 sequences are SQVTM and ANQGSEA. The CDR3 runs to 14 residues.

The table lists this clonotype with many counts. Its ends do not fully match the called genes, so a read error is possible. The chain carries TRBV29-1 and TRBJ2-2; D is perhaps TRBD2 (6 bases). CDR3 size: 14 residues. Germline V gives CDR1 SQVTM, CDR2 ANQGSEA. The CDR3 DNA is TGCAGCGTTGTTCCTAGCGCGAACACCAGGGAGCTGTTTTTT. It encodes CSVVPSANTRELFF.

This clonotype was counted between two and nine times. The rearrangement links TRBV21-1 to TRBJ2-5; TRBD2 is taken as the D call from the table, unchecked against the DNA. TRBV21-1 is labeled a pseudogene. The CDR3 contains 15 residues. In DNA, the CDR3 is TGTGCCAGCAGCAAAGGTTATCGGGATCGAGAGACCCAGTACTTC. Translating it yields CASSKGYRDRETQYF.

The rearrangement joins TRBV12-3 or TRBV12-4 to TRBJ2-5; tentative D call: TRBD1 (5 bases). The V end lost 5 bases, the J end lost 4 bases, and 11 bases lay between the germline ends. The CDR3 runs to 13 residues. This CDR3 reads CASSISQGETQYF. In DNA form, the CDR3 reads TGTGCCAGCAGTATTAGCCAGGGAGAGACCCAGTACTTC.

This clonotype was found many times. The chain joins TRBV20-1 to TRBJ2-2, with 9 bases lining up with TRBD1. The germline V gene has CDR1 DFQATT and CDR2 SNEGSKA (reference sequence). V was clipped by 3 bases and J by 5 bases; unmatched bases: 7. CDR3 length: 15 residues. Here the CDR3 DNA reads TGCAGTGCTAGTAAAGGGACAGGGCGGACCGGGGAGCTGTTTTTT. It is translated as CSASKGTGRTGELFF.

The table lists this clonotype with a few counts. The CDR3 nucleotides are TGTGCCAGCAGTTCAGGGTGGAGGGAGACCCAGTACTTC. Encoded protein: CASSSGWRETQYF. This chain connects TRBV28 to TRBJ2-5, with D perhaps assigned TRBD1 or TRBD2 (5 bases each). Germline V CDR1 and CDR2: MDHEN, SYDVKM. The CDR3 is 13 amino acids. Trimming took off 4 bases at V and 5 bases at J, with 11 bases between the two ends.

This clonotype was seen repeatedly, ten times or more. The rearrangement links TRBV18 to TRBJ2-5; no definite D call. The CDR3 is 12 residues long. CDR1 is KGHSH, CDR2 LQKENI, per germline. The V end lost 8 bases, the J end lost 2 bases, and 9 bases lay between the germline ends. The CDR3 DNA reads TGTGCCAGCAGTCCGAGGCAAGAGACCCAGTACTTC. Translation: CASSPRQETQYF.

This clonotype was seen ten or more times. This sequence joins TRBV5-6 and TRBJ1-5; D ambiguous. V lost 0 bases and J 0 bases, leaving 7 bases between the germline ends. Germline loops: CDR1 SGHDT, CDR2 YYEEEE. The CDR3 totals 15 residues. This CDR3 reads CASSLGQLSNQPQHF. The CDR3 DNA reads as TGTGCCAGCAGCTTGGGGCAGCTTAGCAATCAGCCCCAGCATTTT.

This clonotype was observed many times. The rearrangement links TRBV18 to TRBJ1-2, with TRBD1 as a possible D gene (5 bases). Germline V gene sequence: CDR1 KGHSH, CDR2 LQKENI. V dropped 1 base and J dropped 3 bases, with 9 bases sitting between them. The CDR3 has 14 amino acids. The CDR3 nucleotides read TGTGCCAGCTCACCACGACCGGGGGACTATGGCTACACCTTC. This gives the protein CASSPRPGDYGYTF.

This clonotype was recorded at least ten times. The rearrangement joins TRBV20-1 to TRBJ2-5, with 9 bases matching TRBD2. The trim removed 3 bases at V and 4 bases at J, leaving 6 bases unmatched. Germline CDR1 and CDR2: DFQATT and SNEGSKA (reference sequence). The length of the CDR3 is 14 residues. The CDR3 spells CSASSSGMGETQYF. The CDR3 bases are TGCAGTGCTAGTTCTAGCGGGATGGGAGAGACCCAGTACTTC.

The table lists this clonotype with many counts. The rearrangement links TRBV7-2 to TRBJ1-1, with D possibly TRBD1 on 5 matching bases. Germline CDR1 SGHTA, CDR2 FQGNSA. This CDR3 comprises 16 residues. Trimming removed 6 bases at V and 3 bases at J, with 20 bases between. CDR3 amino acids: CASRPWLGAIHTEAFF. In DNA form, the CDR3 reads TGTGCCAGCAGGCCCTGGTTAGGGGCCATCCACACTGAAGCTTTCTTT.

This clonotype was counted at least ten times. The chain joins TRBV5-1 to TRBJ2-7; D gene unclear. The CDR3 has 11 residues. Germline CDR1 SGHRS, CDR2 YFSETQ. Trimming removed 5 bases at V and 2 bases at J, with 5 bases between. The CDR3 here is CASRIAYEQYF. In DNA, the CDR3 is TGCGCCAGCAGGATTGCCTACGAGCAGTACTTC.

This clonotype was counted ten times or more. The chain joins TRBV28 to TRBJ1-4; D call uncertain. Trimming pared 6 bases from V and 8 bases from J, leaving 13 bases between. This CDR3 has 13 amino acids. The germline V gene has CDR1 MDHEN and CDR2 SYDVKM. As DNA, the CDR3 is TGTGCCAGCAGGACCCCCGGTGGCGAAAAACTGTTTTTT. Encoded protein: CASRTPGGEKLFF. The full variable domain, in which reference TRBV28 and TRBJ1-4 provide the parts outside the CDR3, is DVKVTQSSRYLVKRTGEKVFLECVQDMDHENMFWYRQDPGLGLRLIYFSYDVKMKEKGDIPEGYSVSREKKERFSLILESASTNQTSMYLCASRTPGGEKLFFGSGTQLSVL.

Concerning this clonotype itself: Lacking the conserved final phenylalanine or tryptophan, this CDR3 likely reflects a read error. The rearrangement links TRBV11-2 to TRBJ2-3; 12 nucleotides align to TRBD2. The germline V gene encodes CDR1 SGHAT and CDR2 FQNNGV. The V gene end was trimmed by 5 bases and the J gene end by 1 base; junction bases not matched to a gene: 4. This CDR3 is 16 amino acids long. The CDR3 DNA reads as TGTGCCAGCAGCCCGCGGACTAGCGGGGGCACAGATACGCAGTATTGT. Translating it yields CASSPRTSGGTDTQYC.

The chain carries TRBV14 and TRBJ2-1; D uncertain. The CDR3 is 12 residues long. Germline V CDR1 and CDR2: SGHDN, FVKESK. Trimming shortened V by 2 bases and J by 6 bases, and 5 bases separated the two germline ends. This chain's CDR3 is CASSQNFNEQFF. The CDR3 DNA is TGTGCCAGCAGCCAAAATTTCAATGAGCAGTTCTTC.

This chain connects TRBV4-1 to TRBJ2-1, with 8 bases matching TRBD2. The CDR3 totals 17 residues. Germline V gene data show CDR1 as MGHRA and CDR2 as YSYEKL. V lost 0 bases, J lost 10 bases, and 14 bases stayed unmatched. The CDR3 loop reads CASSQDSSGSLRGEQFF. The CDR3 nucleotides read TGCGCCAGCAGCCAAGATTCCAGCGGGAGTCTCCGGGGCGAGCAGTTCTTC.

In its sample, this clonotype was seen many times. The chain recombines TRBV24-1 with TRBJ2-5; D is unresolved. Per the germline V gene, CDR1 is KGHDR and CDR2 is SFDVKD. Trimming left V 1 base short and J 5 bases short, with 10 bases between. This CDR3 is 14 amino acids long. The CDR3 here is CATSDFQGSETQYF. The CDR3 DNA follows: TGTGCCACCAGTGATTTCCAAGGGTCGGAGACCCAGTACTTC.

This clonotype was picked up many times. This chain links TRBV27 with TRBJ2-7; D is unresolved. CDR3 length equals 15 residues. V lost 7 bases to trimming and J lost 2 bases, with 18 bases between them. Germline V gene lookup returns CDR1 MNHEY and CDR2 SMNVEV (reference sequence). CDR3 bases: TGTGCCAGCAAATTGGAGAACCAAAAAACCTACGAGCAGTACTTC. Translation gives CASKLENQKTYEQYF.

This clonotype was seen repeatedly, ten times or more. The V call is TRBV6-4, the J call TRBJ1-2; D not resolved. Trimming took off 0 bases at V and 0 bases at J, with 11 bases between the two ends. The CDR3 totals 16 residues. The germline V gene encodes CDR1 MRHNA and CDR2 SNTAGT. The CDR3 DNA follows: TGTGCCAGCAGTGACTCGCCGGGTCCCGCTAACTATGGCTACACCTTC. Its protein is CASSDSPGPANYGYTF.